This TCR beta chain was identified during a study of cytomegalovirus exposure and HLA in healthy donors. Whole-study findings and limits: Common viral pathogens (according to a later analysis) appeared linked to several of the most significant clusters. Solely CMV serostatus was available to characterize immune exposure. In a later analysis, a genetic analysis reported fewer productive-TCR N-insertions in an Asian-associated ancestry cluster than the cohort average.

A note on this clone: What it binds is unknown.

Germline V gene lookup returns CDR1 GTSNPN and CDR2 SVGIG (reference sequence). Trimming removed 2 bases at V and 11 bases at J, with 13 bases between. The CDR3 spans 11 residues. Primers included in the PCR were 60 Vbeta and 13 Jbeta primers. Profiling relied on immunoSEQ multiplex PCR, and the TCRdb table lists in-frame clones only, not all of them. The sample's table shows about 75,000 clones. The rearrangement links TRBV30 to TRBJ2-7, with D possibly TRBD1 on 6 matching bases. The specimen was PBMCs. This TCR was recovered from a man aged 40-50 years in good health and CMV-seronegative. The CDR3, as DNA: TGTGCCTGGAGTCAGGACAGCTTTGAGTACTTC. It is translated as CAWSQDSFEYF.